The entry below describes one TCR beta chain. Its antigen is as yet unknown. The CDR3 runs to 14 residues. After removal of 5 bases from V and 5 bases from J, the junction contained 7 bases not matched to a gene. Germline CDR1 SEHNR, CDR2 FQNEAQ (reference sequence). Researchers ran the PCR with 60 Vbeta and 13 Jbeta primers. The protocol was immunoSEQ multiplex PCR, while the TCRdb copy is restricted to in-frame clones and leaves out a portion. The sample yields about 150,000 clones, over 75% seen once. The record originates from a study of cytomegalovirus exposure and HLA in healthy donors. About the study: Out of 150 million to 200 million T cells, an earlier analysis found some 120 million unique TCR beta sequences in total. Overall study findings and caveats: Cytomegalovirus association was listed for around 180 TCR beta chains.

V and J are TRBV7-9 and TRBJ2-5; 8 bases map to TRBD2. The clonotype was recovered from a woman aged 40 to 49 in good health and CMV-seropositive. What was sequenced was PBMCs. The chain's CDR3 is CASSLSGLGETQYF. In DNA, the CDR3 is TGTGCCAGCAGCCTTTCGGGACTAGGTGAGACCCAGTACTTC.